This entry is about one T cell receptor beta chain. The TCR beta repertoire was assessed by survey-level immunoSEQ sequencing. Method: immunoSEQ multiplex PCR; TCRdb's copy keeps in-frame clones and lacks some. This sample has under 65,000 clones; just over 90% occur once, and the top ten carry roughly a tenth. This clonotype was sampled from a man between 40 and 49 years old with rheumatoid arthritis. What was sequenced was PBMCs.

The CDR3 loop is CASSLGAGIDTQYF. CDR3 nucleotide sequence: TGTGCCAGCAGCTTAGGCGCAGGGATAGATACGCAGTATTTT. The chain has TRBV7-9 and TRBJ2-3; a weak D match, TRBD1 (5 bases). Trimming took off 1 base at V and 5 bases at J, with 10 bases between the two ends. The CDR3 spans 14 residues. The germline V gene has CDR1 SEHNR and CDR2 FQNEAQ (reference sequence).